Below, 22 T cell receptor beta chains from the same sample are listed, as sequenced in a study of blood T cell repertoires in COVID-19. The repertoire was sequenced with immunoSEQ multiplex PCR; TCRdb's copy has only in-frame clones and lacks some. The repertoire holds roughly 240,000 clones, 86% seen once, with around 6% in the top ten. Sequencing was done on a sample of peripheral blood. The receptors derive from a woman older than 75 with COVID-19, enrolled during active disease.

The chain has TRBV29-1 and TRBJ1-1, with D hard to call. Trimming took 0 bases from V and 11 from J, leaving 4 bases between them. The CDR3 covers 9 residues. Germline loops: CDR1 SQVTM, CDR2 ANQGSEA. The CDR3: CSVEEGAFF. CDR3 nucleotide sequence: TGCAGCGTTGAAGAGGGCGCTTTCTTT.

The chain couples TRBV5-1 to TRBJ1-6; a possible D gene is TRBD1 (5 bases). Trimming shortened V by 6 bases and J by 7 bases, and 17 bases separated the two germline ends. The CDR3 sequence is 15 residues long. The germline V gene encodes CDR1 SGHRS and CDR2 YFSETQ. The CDR3 nucleotides are TGCGCCAGCACCCTGCTGGGGGGGACCAATTCACCCCTCCACTTT. Translating it yields CASTLLGGTNSPLHF.

The J gene is TRBJ2-1, the V gene TRBV20-1; D is uncertain. V was pared by 6 bases and J by 10 bases, with 13 bases between. The CDR3 consists of 11 residues. CDR1 and CDR2 from the germline V gene are DFQATT and SNEGSKA (reference sequence). The CDR3 protein is CSAEHSLEQFF. The CDR3 DNA reads TGCAGTGCGGAGCACTCGTTGGAGCAGTTCTTC.

About this clone itself: The same CDR3 also results from other DNA sequences found in this sample. For the CDR3, the DNA is TGTGCCAGCAGCTCAAAAACAGGGACAGATACGCAGTATTTT. Protein: CASSSKTGTDTQYF. V gene TRBV5-4 combines with J gene TRBJ2-3; possibly TRBD1 for D (6 bases). Germline assignment: CDR1 SGHNT and CDR2 YYREEE (reference sequence). The CDR3 is made up of 14 amino acids. The germline V and J ends were trimmed by 3 bases and 3 bases, with 11 bases remaining between them.

The chain has TRBV2 and TRBJ1-5, with 7 bases identical to TRBD1. This CDR3 is built from 15 residues. Germline CDR1 SNHLY, CDR2 FYNNEI. The J segment lost 6 bases and the V segment lost 7 bases, leaving 12 bases of the junction unmatched. The CDR3 here is CASNRDRDPIQPQHF. DNA of the CDR3: TGTGCCAGCAATCGAGACAGGGACCCCATTCAGCCCCAGCATTTT.

V gene TRBV6-5 combines with J gene TRBJ2-2; D gene unclear. V was trimmed by 6 bases and J by 5 bases, leaving 7 bases between them. In germline, CDR1 is MNHEY, CDR2 SVGAGI. The CDR3 length is 12 residues. The CDR3 loop reads CASSPLTGELFF. For the CDR3, the DNA is TGTGCCAGCAGCCCCTTGACCGGGGAGCTGTTTTTT.

The chain is built from TRBV6-2 or TRBV6-3 and TRBJ1-5, with 7 bases identical to TRBD1. The V segment lost 6 bases and the J segment 7 bases; nucleotides outside the gene matches: 15. The CDR3 is 16 residues long. Germline V lookup: CDR1 MNHEY, CDR2 SVGEGT. The CDR3 reads CASSPGVGGAGQPQHF. CDR3 bases: TGTGCCAGCAGCCCCGGAGTAGGGGGCGCGGGACAGCCCCAGCATTTT.

This clone was counted only a few times. This rearrangement joins TRBV6-5 to TRBJ2-7; the match to TRBD1 covers 7 bases. CDR3 size: 14 residues. Germline V lookup: CDR1 MNHEY, CDR2 SVGAGI. The CDR3 sequence: CASTLGGTSCEQYV. The CDR3, as DNA: TGTGCCAGCACCCTAGGGGGCACCTCCTGCGAGCAGTACGTC.

The V gene is TRBV5-1, the J gene TRBJ2-7; D remains unclear. Germline loops: CDR1 SGHRS, CDR2 YFSETQ. The CDR3 is 13 residues long. V was cut by 0 bases and J by 3 bases, with 7 bases left in between. The CDR3 protein is CASSLEQRYEQYF. The DNA for the CDR3 is TGCGCCAGCAGCTTGGAACAACGCTACGAGCAGTACTTC. The full variable domain, its missing parts supplied by reference TRBV5-1 and TRBJ2-7, is KAGVTQTPRYLIKTRGQQVTLSCSPISGHRSVSWYQQTPGQGLQFLFEYFSETQRNKGNFPGRFSGRQFSNSRSEMNVSTLELGDSALYLCASSLEQRYEQYFGPGTRLTVT.

CDR3 bases: TGCGCCAGCAGCCCGGGACAGGGGTTTAGCACAGATACGCAGTATTTT. Translated: CASSPGQGFSTDTQYF. V is TRBV4-1 and J is TRBJ2-3, with 10 bases aligning to TRBD1. The V gene end was trimmed by 4 bases and the J gene end by 0 bases; junction bases not matched to a gene: 4. The length of the CDR3 is 16 residues. Germline V gene lookup returns CDR1 MGHRA and CDR2 YSYEKL.

This clone came up once. V usage is TRBV28 and J usage is TRBJ1-4; D is unclear. This CDR3 is built from 14 residues. Germline CDR1 reads MDHEN; CDR2 reads SYDVKM. The germline V and J ends were trimmed by 3 bases and 6 bases, with 11 bases remaining between them. The CDR3 region is CASSFAEFHEKLFF. The CDR3, as DNA: TGTGCCAGCAGTTTTGCCGAGTTTCATGAAAAACTGTTTTTT.

The rearrangement links TRBV6-5 to TRBJ1-2; no clear D. The CDR3 length is 14 residues. Trimming pared 2 bases from V and 4 bases from J, leaving 11 bases between. Germline lookup yields CDR1 MNHEY and CDR2 SVGAGI. DNA of the CDR3: TGTGCCAGCAGTTACGGGCCGGGAGCCTATGGCTACACCTTC. Encoded protein: CASSYGPGAYGYTF.

V is TRBV6-4 and J is TRBJ2-1; 8 nucleotides align to TRBD1. There are 15 residues in the CDR3. V shed 3 bases and J 9 bases; nucleotides not matched to a gene: 10. Germline CDR1 is MRHNA and CDR2 is SNTAGT. CDR3 region: CASSESGRGQGEQFF. DNA of the CDR3: TGTGCCAGCAGTGAGTCCGGCAGGGGGCAAGGTGAGCAGTTCTTC.

This sequence joins TRBV5-1 and TRBJ2-3; the D is unclear. The CDR3 is 15 residues long. The V end lost 0 bases, the J end lost 3 bases, and 11 bases lay between the germline ends. CDR1 is SGHRS and CDR2 is YFSETQ in the germline V gene. In nucleotides, the CDR3 is TGCGCCAGCAGCTTGGCTTCGGTAACGACAGATACGCAGTATTTT. Its translation is CASSLASVTTDTQYF.

The chain carries TRBV19 and TRBJ1-1; D might be TRBD1 (6 bases). The germline V gene encodes CDR1 LNHDA and CDR2 SQIVND (reference sequence). Trimming left V 6 bases short and J 1 base short, with 15 bases between. This CDR3 is built from 15 residues. The CDR3 is CASRAQGLGNTEAFF. The CDR3 region has the DNA TGTGCCAGTAGAGCGCAGGGGCTGGGGAACACTGAAGCTTTCTTT.

This sequence joins TRBV2 and TRBJ1-3; D gene uncertain. The CDR3 extends over 16 amino acids. The V gene's germline CDR1 is SNHLY and CDR2 FYNNEI. Trimming took 3 bases from V and 2 from J, leaving 14 bases between them. Here the CDR3 DNA reads TGTGCCAGCAGTGAGCGGTCCGGCCCCCCTGGAAACACCATATATTTT. Amino acid sequence: CASSERSGPPGNTIYF.

This sequence joins TRBV18 and TRBJ1-2; 9 bases fit TRBD1. V shed 2 bases, J shed 3 bases, and the junction held 4 bases outside the gene matches. The CDR3 is 15 residues long. CDR1 and CDR2 (germline): KGHSH, LQKENI. CDR3 coding DNA: TGTGCCAGCTCACCAGGACAGGGGACTTACTATGGCTACACCTTC. Protein product: CASSPGQGTYYGYTF. The full variable domain, in which reference TRBV18 and TRBJ1-2 provide the parts outside the CDR3, is NAGVMQNPRHLVRRRGQEARLRCSPMKGHSHVYWYRQLPEEGLKFMVYLQKENIIDESGMPKERFSAEFPKEGPSILRIQQVVRGDSAAYFCASSPGQGTYYGYTFGSGTRLTVV.

This chain connects TRBV28 to TRBJ2-7, with D possibly TRBD1 on 6 matching bases. The CDR3 spans 13 residues. Germline assignment: CDR1 MDHEN and CDR2 SYDVKM. V was clipped by 6 bases and J by 1 base, with 10 bases between them. The CDR3, as DNA: TGTGCCAGCAGCCACGGACAGTCCTACGAGCAGTACGTC. It is translated as CASSHGQSYEQYV.

The genes are TRBV7-2 and TRBJ1-6, with TRBD1 identical over 8 bases. The J segment lost 8 bases and the V segment lost 5 bases, leaving 11 bases of the junction unmatched. Germline CDR1 is SGHTA and CDR2 is FQGNSA. The CDR3 covers 16 residues. CDR3 coding DNA: TGTGCCAGCAGCATGCAACCTGGACAGGGATATTCACCCCTCCACTTT. This sequence encodes CASSMQPGQGYSPLHF.

The V gene is TRBV4-1, the J gene TRBJ1-2; perhaps TRBD1 as D (5 bases). V shed 0 bases and J shed 2 bases, with 10 bases lying between them. CDR3 length: 15 residues. Germline V gives CDR1 MGHRA, CDR2 YSYEKL. CDR3 nucleotides: TGCGCCAGCAGCCAAGAAATGTCAGGGAACTATGGCTACACCTTC. This codes for CASSQEMSGNYGYTF.

The chain recombines TRBV6-2 or TRBV6-3 with TRBJ2-7, with D possibly matching TRBD1 (6 bases). Trimming stripped 4 bases from V and 3 bases from J, with 19 bases between. The CDR3 has 16 amino acids. Germline loops: CDR1 MNHEY, CDR2 SVGEGT. The CDR3 here is CASSFDGRTAGYEQYF. The CDR3, as DNA: TGTGCCAGCAGTTTCGACGGGCGGACAGCCGGCTACGAGCAGTACTTC.

This chain joins TRBV19 and TRBJ2-4; 9 bases align to TRBD1. J lost 6 bases, V lost 6 bases, and 15 bases had no gene match. The germline V gene encodes CDR1 LNHDA and CDR2 SQIVND (reference sequence). The length of the CDR3 is 17 residues. The CDR3 DNA reads as TGTGCCAGTAGCACCGGGACAGGGTTTTTGGGCTTAAACATTCAGTACTTC. Translation gives CASSTGTGFLGLNIQYF.